This T cell receptor (beta chain) was identified in a study of blood T cell repertoires in COVID-19. In the study overall: The samples span acute and convalescent COVID-19 from the United States, Italy and Spain. PBMCs, B-cell-depleted T cells, or T cells were the source of the cDNA or gDNA that made up the material.

The V end was cut by 2 bases, the J end by 5 bases, with 13 bases between. Germline assignment: CDR1 SGDLS and CDR2 YYNGEE. The CDR3 contains 15 residues. In the original workflow: Nucleated cell number was recorded as an estimate derived from reference gene primer amplification. The table came from immunoSEQ multiplex PCR; TCRdb's copy has only in-frame clones and leaves some out. V and J calls and clone size are given by that table; D and trimming were obtained from the DNA. Among over 85,000 clones listed, 70% to 80% were seen once. Sequencing was performed on peripheral blood. This TCR derives from a woman aged 55-75 years with acute or convalescent COVID-19. The V and J genes are TRBV9 and TRBJ2-2, with D perhaps matching TRBD1 (6 bases). CDR3 sequence reads: CASSVRQGLTGELFF. The CDR3 DNA is TGTGCCAGCAGCGTTCGTCAGGGGCTAACCGGGGAGCTGTTTTTT.